Listed below are T cell receptor beta chains from one sample, sequenced in a study of blood T cell repertoires in COVID-19. Some clones are missing from TCRdb's copy, which holds only in-frame ones; the method was immunoSEQ multiplex PCR. The table includes approximately 87,000 clones, more than 85% detected once. Sequenced input: peripheral blood. These receptors were obtained from a man between 65 and 85 years old with active or convalescent COVID-19. CDR3s include the opening cysteine and the closing phenylalanine or tryptophan. D genes are given only for firm matches. Size tells how often a clone was seen (once, few, many) or the class of an expanded clone, and some rows leave it out.

clone size,D gene,J gene,V gene,CDR3 protein,CDR3 DNA
-,TRBD2,TRBJ2-3,TRBV3-1/TRBV3-2,CASSPKSGRGLADTQYF,TGTGCCAGCAGCCCCAAGAGCGGGAGAGGGTTGGCAGATACGCAGTATTTT
-,TRBD1,TRBJ2-7,TRBV7-3,CASSEAGTASSYEQYF,TGTGCCAGCAGCGAAGCCGGGACAGCGAGCTCCTACGAGCAGTACTTC
-,-,TRBJ1-2,TRBV30,CACKDKRYPGYTF,TGTGCCTGCAAGGACAAGCGTTATCCCGGCTACACCTTC
-,-,TRBJ1-2,TRBV7-6,CASSLAQNYGYTF,TGTGCCAGCAGCTTAGCCCAGAACTATGGCTACACCTTC
-,-,TRBJ1-2,TRBV27,CASKDASGTPNYGYTF,TGTGCCAGCAAAGATGCGTCCGGGACTCCTAACTATGGCTACACCTTC
-,TRBD2,TRBJ2-3,TRBV5-4,CASSLMTSGKTDTQYF,TGTGCCAGCAGCCTGATGACTAGCGGGAAAACAGATACGCAGTATTTT
-,-,TRBJ1-3,TRBV6-1,CASSEAHGGSSGNTIYF,TGTGCCAGCAGTGAAGCGCACGGAGGGAGCTCTGGAAACACCATATATTTT
once,-,TRBJ2-7,TRBV5-1,CASSNHITYEQYF,TGCGCCAGCAGTAACCACATAACCTACGAGCAGTACTTC
-,-,TRBJ2-1,TRBV3-1/TRBV3-2,CASSQRTGTLSYNEQFF,TGTGCCAGCAGCCAGCGTACCGGGACTCTCTCCTACAATGAGCAGTTCTTC
once,-,TRBJ1-2,TRBV3-1/TRBV3-2,CASSQEGTRRISGYGYTF,TGTGCCAGCAGCCAAGAAGGAACTCGTCGGATTTCCGGGTATGGCTACACCTTC
-,-,TRBJ1-1,TRBV29-1,CSVALGSTEAFF,TGCAGCGTGGCTCTGGGGAGTACTGAAGCTTTCTTT
-,TRBD2,TRBJ2-5,TRBV7-3,CASSPGASGRAGETQYF,TGTGCCAGCAGCCCAGGGGCTAGCGGGAGGGCAGGAGAGACCCAGTACTTC
once,-,TRBJ2-7,TRBV16,CASSHQPGQGFSYEQYF,TGTGCCAGCAGCCATCAACCGGGACAAGGATTCTCCTACGAGCAGTACTTC
-,-,TRBJ1-5,TRBV28,CASTGGGGGTQPQHF,TGTGCCAGCACCGGAGGGGGAGGGGGAACTCAGCCCCAGCATTTT
-,TRBD2,TRBJ2-2,TRBV2,CASSPKTSGRAGELFF,TGTGCCAGCAGTCCCAAGACTAGCGGGAGGGCCGGGGAGCTGTTTTTT
-,-,TRBJ1-5,TRBV6-5,CASSRPGNSNQPQHF,TGTGCCAGCAGCCGGCCAGGGAATTCCAATCAGCCCCAGCATTTT
-,TRBD2,TRBJ2-4,TRBV3-1/TRBV3-2,CASSQEGGAASGRVLQYF,TGTGCCAGCAGCCAAGAAGGGGGAGCGGCTAGCGGGAGGGTACTTCAGTACTTC